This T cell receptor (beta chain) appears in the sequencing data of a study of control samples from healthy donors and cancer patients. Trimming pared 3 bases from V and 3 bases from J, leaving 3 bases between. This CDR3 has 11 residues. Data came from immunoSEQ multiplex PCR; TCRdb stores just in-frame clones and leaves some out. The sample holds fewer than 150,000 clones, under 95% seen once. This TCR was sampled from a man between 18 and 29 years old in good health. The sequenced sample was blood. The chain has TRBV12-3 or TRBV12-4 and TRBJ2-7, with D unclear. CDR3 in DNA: TGTGCCAGCAGTTTGGGCTACGAGCAGTACTTC. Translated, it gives CASSLGYEQYF.